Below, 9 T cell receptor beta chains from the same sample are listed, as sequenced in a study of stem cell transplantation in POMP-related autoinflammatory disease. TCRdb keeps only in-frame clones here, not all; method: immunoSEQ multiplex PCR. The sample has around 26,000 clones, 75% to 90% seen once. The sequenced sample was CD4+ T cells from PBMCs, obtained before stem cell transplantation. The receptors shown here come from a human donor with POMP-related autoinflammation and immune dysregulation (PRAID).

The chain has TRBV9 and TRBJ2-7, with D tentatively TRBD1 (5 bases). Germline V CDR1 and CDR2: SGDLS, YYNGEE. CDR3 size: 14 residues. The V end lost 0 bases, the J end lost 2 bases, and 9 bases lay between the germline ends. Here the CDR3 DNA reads TGTGCCAGCAGCGTAGCTCTGGGGCCCTACGAGCAGTACTTC. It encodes CASSVALGPYEQYF.

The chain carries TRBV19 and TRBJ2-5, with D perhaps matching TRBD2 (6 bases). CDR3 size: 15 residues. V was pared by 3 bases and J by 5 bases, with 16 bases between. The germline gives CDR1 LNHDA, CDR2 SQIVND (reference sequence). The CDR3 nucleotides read TGTGCCAGTAGTATTGGGCTAGCGAGGTTGGAGACCCAGTACTTC. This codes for CASSIGLARLETQYF.

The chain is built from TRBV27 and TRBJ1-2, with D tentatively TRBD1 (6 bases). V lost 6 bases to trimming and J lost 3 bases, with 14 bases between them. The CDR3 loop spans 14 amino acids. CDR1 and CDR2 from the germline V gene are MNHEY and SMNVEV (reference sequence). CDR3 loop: CASRKGGGDYGYTF. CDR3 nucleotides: TGTGCCAGCAGAAAGGGAGGGGGGGACTATGGCTACACCTTC.

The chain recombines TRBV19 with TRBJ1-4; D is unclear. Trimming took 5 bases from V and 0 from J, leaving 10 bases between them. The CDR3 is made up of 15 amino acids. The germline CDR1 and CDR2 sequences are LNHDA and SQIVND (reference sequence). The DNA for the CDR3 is TGTGCCAGTAGTGGAGAGCCCGCAACTAATGAAAAACTGTTTTTT. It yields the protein CASSGEPATNEKLFF.

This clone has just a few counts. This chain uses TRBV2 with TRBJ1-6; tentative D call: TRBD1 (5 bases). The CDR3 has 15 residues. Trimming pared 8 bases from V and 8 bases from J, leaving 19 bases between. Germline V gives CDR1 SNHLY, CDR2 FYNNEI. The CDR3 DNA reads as TGTGCCAGCGGGGACGGAATTAATAGGCATTCACCCCTCCACTTT. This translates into CASGDGINRHSPLHF.

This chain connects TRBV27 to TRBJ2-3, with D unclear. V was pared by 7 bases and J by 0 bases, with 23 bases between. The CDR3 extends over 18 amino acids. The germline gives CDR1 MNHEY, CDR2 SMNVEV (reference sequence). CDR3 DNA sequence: TGTGCCAGCACTATGAGAACTCGGGCATCATCTAGCACAGATACGCAGTATTTT. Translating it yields CASTMRTRASSSTDTQYF.

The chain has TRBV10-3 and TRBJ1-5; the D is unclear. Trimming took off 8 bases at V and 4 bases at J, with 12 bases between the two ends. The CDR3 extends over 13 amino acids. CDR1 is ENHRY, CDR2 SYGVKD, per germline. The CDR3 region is CAISPASNQPQHF. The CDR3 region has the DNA TGTGCCATCTCTCCCGCCAGTAATCAGCCCCAGCATTTT.

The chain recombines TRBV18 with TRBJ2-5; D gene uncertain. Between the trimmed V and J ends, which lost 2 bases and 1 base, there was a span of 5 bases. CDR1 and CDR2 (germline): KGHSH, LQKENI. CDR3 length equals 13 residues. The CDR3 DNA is TGTGCCAGCTCACCAGCAGTCCAAGAGACCCAGTACTTC. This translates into CASSPAVQETQYF.

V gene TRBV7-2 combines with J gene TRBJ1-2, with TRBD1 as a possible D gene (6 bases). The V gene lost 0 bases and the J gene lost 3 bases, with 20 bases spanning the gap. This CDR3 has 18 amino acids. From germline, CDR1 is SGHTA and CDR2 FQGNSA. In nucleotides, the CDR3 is TGTGCCAGCAGCTTAGCGTTTAGAGCTAAGGGGGAACACTATGGCTACACCTTC. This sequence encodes CASSLAFRAKGEHYGYTF.